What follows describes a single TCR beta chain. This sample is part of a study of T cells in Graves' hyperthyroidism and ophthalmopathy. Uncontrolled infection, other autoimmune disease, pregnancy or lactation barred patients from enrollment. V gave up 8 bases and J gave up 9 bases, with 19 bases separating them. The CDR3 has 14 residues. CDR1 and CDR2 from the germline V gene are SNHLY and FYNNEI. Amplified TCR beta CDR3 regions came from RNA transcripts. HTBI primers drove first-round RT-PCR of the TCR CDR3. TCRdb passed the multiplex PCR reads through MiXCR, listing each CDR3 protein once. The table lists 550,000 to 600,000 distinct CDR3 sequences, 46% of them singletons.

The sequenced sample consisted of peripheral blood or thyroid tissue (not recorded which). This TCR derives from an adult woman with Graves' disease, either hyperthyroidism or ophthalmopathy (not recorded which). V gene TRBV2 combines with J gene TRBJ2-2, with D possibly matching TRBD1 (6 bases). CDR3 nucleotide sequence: TGTGCCAGCCCAGGACAGCCGAGACTGCGGGAGCTGTTTTTT. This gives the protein CASPGQPRLRELFF.